The clone carrying this TCR beta chain was picked up one time. The data derive from a study of blood T cell repertoires in COVID-19. Overall study context: Acute and convalescent COVID-19 specimens originated in the United States, Italy and Spain. The analysed material was cDNA or gDNA that came from T cells, B-cell-depleted T cells, or PBMCs.

Authors' methods: Amplification with reference gene primers provided the estimates of nucleated cell counts. Using immunoSEQ multiplex PCR, the repertoire was profiled, and TCRdb retains in-frame clones only, with some absent. The V and J calls and clone size come from that table; D and trimming were worked out from the DNA. The sample includes tens of thousands of clones, 85% to 90% of them seen just once. V was pared by 2 bases and J by 5 bases, with 15 bases between. This CDR3 spans 15 amino acids. Germline lookup yields CDR1 SGHAT and CDR2 FQDESV (reference sequence). The chain links TRBV11-1 to TRBJ1-1; tentative D call: TRBD1 (6 bases). This receptor was identified in a woman aged 45 to 65 with active or convalescent COVID-19. The sample was peripheral blood. The CDR3 protein is CASSLFGGRGTEAFF. CDR3 coding DNA: TGTGCCAGCAGCTTATTTGGTGGCAGGGGTACTGAAGCTTTCTTT.